Below, 7 T cell receptor beta chains from the same sample are listed, as sequenced in a study of OX40 agonist ivuxolimab in advanced cancers. The repertoire was sequenced with immunoSEQ multiplex PCR; TCRdb's copy has only in-frame clones and lacks some. There are about 64,000 clones in the sample; approximately 90% occur only once, and 0.44% lies in the top ten. The sample consisted of CD4+ or CD8+ T cells sorted from blood, taken in a trial of the OX40 agonist ivuxolimab. All receptors come from an adult with an advanced solid tumor such as melanoma, head and neck, liver or kidney cancer.

This rearrangement joins TRBV19 to TRBJ2-3; 8 bases line up with TRBD2. There are 16 residues in the CDR3. From germline, CDR1 is LNHDA and CDR2 SQIVND (reference sequence). Trimming cost V 3 bases and J 8 bases; bases outside gene matches: 13. CDR3 nucleotides: TGTGCCAGTAGTATGGTTAACGGGAGGGCCCCCGGTACGCAGTATTTT. The encoded protein is CASSMVNGRAPGTQYF.

This chain joins TRBV5-1 and TRBJ2-1; D not certain. Trimming removed 2 bases at V and 2 bases at J, with 8 bases between. The CDR3 is 14 residues long. Per germline, CDR1 SGHRS and CDR2 YFSETQ. DNA for the CDR3: TGCGCCAGCAGCTTACCGGCAACCTACAATGAGCAGTTCTTC. Translated: CASSLPATYNEQFF.

The J gene is TRBJ2-3, the V gene TRBV27; D is uncertain. This CDR3 comprises 13 residues. Germline CDR1 is MNHEY and CDR2 is SMNVEV (reference sequence). Deletions cut 6 bases from V and 4 bases from J, with 11 bases between. In DNA, the CDR3 is TGTGCCAGCAGACAAACCGGGTCAGATACGCAGTATTTT. This translates into CASRQTGSDTQYF.

The CDR3 region has the DNA TGTGCCATCAGTGAGCCCGACCGGGACAGGGAGAACACTGAAGCTTTCTTT. It yields the protein CAISEPDRDRENTEAFF. The V and J genes are TRBV10-3 and TRBJ1-1; TRBD1 matches 9 bases. Germline V lookup: CDR1 ENHRY, CDR2 SYGVKD. V gave up 2 bases and J gave up 1 base; unmatched junction bases: 8. The CDR3 is 17 amino acids.

The chain employs TRBV5-1 and TRBJ1-2; TRBD1 aligns across 7 bases. The germline gives CDR1 SGHRS, CDR2 YFSETQ. The CDR3 loop spans 13 amino acids. V gave up 4 bases and J gave up 8 bases; unmatched junction bases: 8. The CDR3 sequence: CASSVTGADGYTF. The CDR3 nucleotides read TGCGCCAGCAGCGTTACAGGGGCGGACGGCTACACCTTC.

V and J are TRBV5-1 and TRBJ2-5, with D perhaps given as TRBD1 or TRBD2 (5 bases each). Trimming removed 3 bases from V and 0 bases from J, with 12 bases in between. The length of the CDR3 is 15 residues. From germline, CDR1 is SGHRS and CDR2 YFSETQ. CDR3 sequence: CASSSPMGHQETQYF. CDR3 DNA sequence: TGCGCCAGCAGCTCGCCGATGGGACACCAAGAGACCCAGTACTTC.

This chain uses TRBV7-2 with TRBJ2-3, with D perhaps matching TRBD2 (6 bases). V was pared by 1 base and J by 5 bases, with 13 bases between. The germline V gene has CDR1 SGHTA and CDR2 FQGNSA. There are 15 residues in the CDR3. For the CDR3, the DNA is TGTGCCAGCAGCTTAGTTACTAGCAGTCGAGATACGCAGTATTTT. It specifies CASSLVTSSRDTQYF. Using reference TRBV7-2 and TRBJ2-3 for the parts outside the CDR3, the full variable domain is GAGVSQSPSNKVTEKGKDVELRCDPISGHTALYWYRQSLGQGLEFLIYFQGNSAPDKSGLPSDRFSAERTGGSVSTLTIQRTQQEDSAVYLCASSLVTSSRDTQYFGPGTRLTVL.